This passage covers 10 T cell receptor beta chains from one sample sequenced in a study of T cell repertoires in cytomegalovirus infection (dated by TCRdb to the late 2010s). Sequencing used an Illumina HiSeq 1500. The public reads were reprocessed in TCRdb via fastp at Q25 and MiXCR, keeping in-frame beta chains. When rows share a CDR3 protein, they turn into one entry using the most common DNA and genes. The sample data list 200,000 to 300,000 distinct CDR3 sequences, and roughly an eighth of these were observed just once. The ten largest clonotypes hold 8.8% of the sample. The sequenced sample consisted of PBMCs. Receptor source: a human donor in good health (CMV status not recorded). Some clones in this sample may be carry-over from other donors' samples.

This clonotype was seen many times. This chain uses TRBV6-2 or TRBV6-3 with TRBJ2-1, with 9 bases matching TRBD2. The CDR3 is 15 amino acids. V lost 7 bases and J lost 2; bases outside the gene matches: 6. Germline V CDR1 and CDR2: MNHEY, SVGEGT. The CDR3 coding sequence is TGTGCCAGCAACCCTAGCGGGACCCCCTACAATGAGCAGTTCTTC. This translates into CASNPSGTPYNEQFF.

This chain links TRBV5-6 with TRBJ2-1; maybe TRBD1 (6 bases). The CDR3 runs to 16 residues. V dropped 1 base and J dropped 6 bases, with 17 bases sitting between them. Germline assignment: CDR1 SGHDT and CDR2 YYEEEE. The CDR3 region is CASSLIWQARGNEQFF. The CDR3 DNA is TGTGCCAGCAGCTTGATTTGGCAGGCCAGGGGCAATGAGCAGTTCTTC.

A few counts support this clonotype. This chain connects TRBV6-2 or TRBV6-3 to TRBJ1-1, with D possibly TRBD1 on 6 matching bases. Per the germline V gene, CDR1 is MNHEY and CDR2 is SVGEGT. This CDR3 is built from 15 residues. V was pared by 7 bases and J by 7 bases, with 22 bases between. The CDR3 sequence is CASTVHWDKAGEAFF. The CDR3, as DNA: TGTGCCAGCACCGTACATTGGGACAAAGCTGGTGAAGCTTTCTTT.

This clonotype was recorded a few times. The rearrangement uses TRBV11-2 and TRBJ1-4; maybe TRBD1 (6 bases). With 5 bases removed from V and 1 base from J, the gap between germline ends came to 23 bases. The length of the CDR3 is 19 residues. Germline CDR1 is SGHAT and CDR2 is FQNNGV. The CDR3 reads CASSPLGLQGLGTNEKLFF. The CDR3 nucleotides read TGTGCCAGCAGCCCCCTCGGTTTACAGGGACTCGGAACTAATGAAAAACTGTTTTTT.

Regarding this clonotype: The germline gene is not matched at one end of the junction; a read error may be the cause. The V and J genes are TRBV6-6 and TRBJ2-7, with 9 bases lining up with TRBD1. The CDR3 has 21 amino acids. Germline values: CDR1 MNHNY, CDR2 SVGAGI (reference sequence). For the CDR3, the DNA is TGTGCCAGAAGTTACCCGACCAGATTACCGGGACAGGGTAGTAGCTCCTACGAGCAGTACTTC. This gives the protein CARSYPTRLPGQGSSSYEQYF.

This clonotype was counted a few times. This sequence joins TRBV5-1 and TRBJ2-2; D is ambiguous. The V and J ends lost 1 base and 0 bases respectively, with 10 bases between them. Germline-derived CDR1 and CDR2 are SGHRS and YFSETQ. The CDR3 runs 16 residues. The CDR3 loop reads CASSLYQATNTGELFF. The CDR3 DNA follows: TGCGCCAGCAGCTTGTATCAGGCGACGAACACCGGGGAGCTGTTTTTT.

In regard to this clonotype: This may be a read error, as it is one base from a much larger clone. The CDR3 ends on some other residue instead of the conserved phenylalanine or tryptophan, so this is likely a read error. The rearrangement links TRBV7-9 to TRBJ1-2; TRBD1 is a possible D gene (6 bases). Germline V gene lookup returns CDR1 SEHNR and CDR2 FQNEAQ (reference sequence). Trimming left V 5 bases short and J 3 bases short, with 10 bases between. The CDR3 contains 13 residues. The CDR3 spells CASSARQDYGYTL. The CDR3 nucleotides read TGTGCCAGCAGCGCCCGACAGGACTATGGCTACACCCTC.

As concerns this clonotype: Possible read error: a much larger clone is one base away. The chain has TRBV4-1 and TRBJ2-7, with D unresolved. Germline lookup yields CDR1 MGHRA and CDR2 YSYEKL. This CDR3 is 14 amino acids long. In DNA, the CDR3 is TGTGCCAGCAGCCAAGACGGTAATTCCTACGGGCAGTACTTC. Translating gives CASSQDGNSYGQYF.

This chain joins TRBV28 and TRBJ1-5; 8 bases are a match to TRBD1. From germline, CDR1 is MDHEN and CDR2 SYDVKM. This CDR3 spans 16 amino acids. Trimming removed 6 bases from V and 4 bases from J; junction bases left unmatched: 11. In nucleotides, the CDR3 is TGTGCCAGCAGAACTCCGACAGGGGTTGGGAATCAGCCCCAGCATTTT. It encodes CASRTPTGVGNQPQHF.

This clonotype has ten or more counts. The chain links TRBV7-2 to TRBJ1-1, with D hard to call. Trimming removed 4 bases at V and 5 bases at J, with 11 bases between. Germline CDR1 is SGHTA and CDR2 is FQGNSA. This CDR3 contains 13 residues. The CDR3, as DNA: TGTGCCAGCAGCTCCTCACTGGGGACTGAAGCTTTCTTT. This codes for CASSSSLGTEAFF.